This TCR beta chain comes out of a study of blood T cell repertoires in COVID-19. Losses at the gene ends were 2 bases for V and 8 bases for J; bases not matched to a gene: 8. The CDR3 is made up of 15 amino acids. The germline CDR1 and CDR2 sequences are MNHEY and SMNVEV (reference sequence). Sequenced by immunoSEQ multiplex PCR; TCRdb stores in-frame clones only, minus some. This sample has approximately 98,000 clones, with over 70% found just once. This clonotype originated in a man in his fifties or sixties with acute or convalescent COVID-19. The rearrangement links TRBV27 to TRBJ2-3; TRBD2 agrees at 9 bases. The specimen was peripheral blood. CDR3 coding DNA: TGTGCCAGCAGTTTACATGCGGGGGGGCTGGGTACGCAGTATTTT. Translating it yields CASSLHAGGLGTQYF.